This TCR beta chain was recorded in a study of blood T cells in healthy people across ages. Trimming stripped 9 bases from V and 5 bases from J, with 22 bases between. This CDR3 comprises 15 residues. CDR1 is SEHNR and CDR2 is FQNEAQ in the germline V gene (reference sequence). A second roughly 6 to 11 cycle PCR used barcoded and J-beta primers. TCRdb re-derived calls from the 5' RACE reads in MiXCR, one entry per CDR3 protein. This sample has some 930,000 distinct CDR3 sequences, with about 27% found just once. The sample holds a few counts of this clonotype. Per sample, a minimum of 6 million PBMCs were isolated. This same sample was also taken into another study, of T cells of mothers and their children.

V and J are TRBV7-9 and TRBJ2-5; tentatively, D is TRBD1 (6 bases). The sequenced sample was blood. The receptor was isolated from a woman aged 40-49 years in good health. CDR3 in DNA: TGTGCCAGTAGAGGATATACAAACAGGGTGGAGACCCAGTACTTC. Its protein product is CASRGYTNRVETQYF.